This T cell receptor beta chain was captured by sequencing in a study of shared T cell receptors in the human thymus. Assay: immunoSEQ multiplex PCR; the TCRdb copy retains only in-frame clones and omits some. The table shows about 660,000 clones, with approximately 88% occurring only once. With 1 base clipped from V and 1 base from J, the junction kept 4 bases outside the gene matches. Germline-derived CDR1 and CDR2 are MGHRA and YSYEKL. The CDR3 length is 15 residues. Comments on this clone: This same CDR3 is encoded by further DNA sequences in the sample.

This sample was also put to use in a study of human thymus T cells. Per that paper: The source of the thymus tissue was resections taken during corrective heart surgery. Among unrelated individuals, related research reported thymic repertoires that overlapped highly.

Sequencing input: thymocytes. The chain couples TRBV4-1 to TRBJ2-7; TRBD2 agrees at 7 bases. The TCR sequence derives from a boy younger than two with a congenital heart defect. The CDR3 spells CASSQGASGSYEQYF. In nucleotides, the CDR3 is TGCGCCAGCAGCCAAGGGGCTAGCGGATCCTACGAGCAGTACTTC.